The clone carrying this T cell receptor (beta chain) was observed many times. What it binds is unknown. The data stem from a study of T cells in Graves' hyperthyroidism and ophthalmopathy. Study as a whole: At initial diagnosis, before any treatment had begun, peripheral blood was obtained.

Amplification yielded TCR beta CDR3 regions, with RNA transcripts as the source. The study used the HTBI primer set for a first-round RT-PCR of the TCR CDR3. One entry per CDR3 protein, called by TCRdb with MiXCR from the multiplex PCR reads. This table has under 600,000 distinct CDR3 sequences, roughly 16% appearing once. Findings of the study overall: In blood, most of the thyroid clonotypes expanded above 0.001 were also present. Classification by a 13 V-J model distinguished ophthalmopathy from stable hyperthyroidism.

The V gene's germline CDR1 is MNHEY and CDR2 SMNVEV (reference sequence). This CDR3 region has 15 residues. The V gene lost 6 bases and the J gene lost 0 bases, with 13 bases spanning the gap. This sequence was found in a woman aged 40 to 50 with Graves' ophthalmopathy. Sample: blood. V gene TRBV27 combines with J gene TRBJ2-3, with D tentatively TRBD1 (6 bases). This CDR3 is CASSTDSLSTDTQYF. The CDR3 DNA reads TGTGCCAGCAGCACGGACAGTTTAAGCACAGATACGCAGTATTTT.